The 9 T cell receptor beta chains below were found in one sample sequenced in a study of T cell responses to AZD1222 COVID-19 vaccine. Produced via immunoSEQ multiplex PCR; TCRdb's table is partial and in-frame only. The table lists around 260,000 clones, approximately 93% of them singletons. This specimen consisted of peripheral blood, obtained on day 0 of AZD1222 vaccination. The origin of the receptors is an adult in good health.

The chain joins TRBV5-1 to TRBJ1-2, with TRBD1 identical over 11 bases. CDR1 and CDR2 from the germline V gene are SGHRS and YFSETQ. V shed 4 bases and J 5 bases; nucleotides not matched to a gene: 10. The CDR3 loop spans 16 amino acids. CDR3 nucleotides: TGCGCCAGCAGCGCCTGGACAGGGGGCGGTGTGTATGGCTACACCTTC. Its translation: CASSAWTGGGVYGYTF.

Only one count was recorded for this clone. The chain joins TRBV7-8 to TRBJ1-5; 7 positions match TRBD1. CDR3 size: 16 residues. The V gene's germline CDR1 is SGHVS and CDR2 FQNEAQ. J lost 0 bases, V lost 5 bases, and 7 bases had no gene match. The CDR3: CASSGGTVYSNQPQHF. The CDR3, as DNA: TGTGCCAGCAGCGGCGGGACAGTGTATAGCAATCAGCCCCAGCATTTT.

The chain couples TRBV28 to TRBJ1-2; D uncertain. The CDR3 runs 13 residues. The germline gives CDR1 MDHEN, CDR2 SYDVKM. V lost 4 bases and J lost 4, with 10 bases in between. The CDR3 region is CASSYGLGYGYTF. The CDR3 nucleotides are TGTGCCAGCAGTTACGGTTTGGGCTATGGCTACACCTTC.

The chain links TRBV19 to TRBJ1-5; no reliable D call. Per the germline V gene, CDR1 is LNHDA and CDR2 is SQIVND (reference sequence). This CDR3 spans 16 amino acids. The V end lost 2 bases, the J end lost 7 bases, and 18 bases lay between the germline ends. The chain's CDR3 is CASSIRGGTVVQPQHF. Written as DNA, the CDR3 is TGTGCCAGTAGTATACGGGGAGGAACCGTGGTGCAGCCCCAGCATTTT.

The genes are TRBV27 and TRBJ2-2; 8 positions agree with TRBD1. This CDR3 has 16 amino acids. The trim removed 2 bases at V and 4 bases at J, leaving 6 bases unmatched. Looked up from germline, CDR1 is MNHEY and CDR2 is SMNVEV (reference sequence). CDR3 in amino acids: CASSLTTGVGTGELFF. Written as DNA, the CDR3 is TGTGCCAGCAGTTTAACGACAGGGGTGGGCACCGGGGAGCTGTTTTTT.

The chain uses TRBV29-1 and TRBJ1-2; maybe TRBD1 (6 bases). Trimming cost V 6 bases and J 6 bases, with 14 bases left between them. Germline CDR1 SQVTM, CDR2 ANQGSEA. This CDR3 is 12 amino acids long. DNA of the CDR3: TGCAGCGTGCCTCGGGGGGGGCATGGCTACACCTTC. Residues: CSVPRGGHGYTF.

The chain recombines TRBV12-3 or TRBV12-4 with TRBJ1-5; 7 bases are shared with TRBD1. Trimming cost V 8 bases and J 3 bases; bases outside gene matches: 4. The CDR3 contains 13 residues. Here the CDR3 DNA reads TGTGCCAGCCGAGGACAGGACAATCAGCCCCAGCATTTT. Translation: CASRGQDNQPQHF.

This clone has a handful of counts. Other DNA sequences in this specimen translate into the identical CDR3. The rearrangement links TRBV29-1 to TRBJ2-7, with 7 bases that match TRBD1. The CDR3 loop spans 12 amino acids. Germline CDR1 is SQVTM and CDR2 is ANQGSEA. Trimming took 7 bases from V and 1 from J; bases not matched to a gene: 4. The CDR3, as DNA: TGCAGCGCTCGACAGGGATCCTACGAGCAGTACTTC. This gives the protein CSARQGSYEQYF.

This clone was seen just once. This sequence joins TRBV4-1 and TRBJ2-1; 11 bases map to TRBD2. The V and J ends lost 6 bases and 2 bases, in that order; junction bases with no gene match: 6. The CDR3 extends over 16 amino acids. The germline V gene has CDR1 MGHRA and CDR2 YSYEKL. In DNA form, the CDR3 reads TGCGCCAGCAGATTGGGACTAGCGGCCCCCTACAATGAGCAGTTCTTC. This sequence encodes CASRLGLAAPYNEQFF.